This T cell receptor (beta chain) originates from a study of molecular identifiers for immune sequencing clone quantification. Study observations and caveats: Jurkat TCR RNA from one cell was spiked into about a million naive cells, and it was reportedly detectable there.

MiXCR was run by TCRdb on the PCR reads, yielding one entry per CDR3 protein. The table has around 89,000 distinct CDR3 sequences, around 19% seen once. The CDR3 has 18 amino acids. Only a few counts were recorded for this clonotype. No antigen is known for it. The sequenced sample was naive CD8+ T cells from blood, with Jurkat cell RNA spiked in. Documented subset: FACS-sorted CD8+CD4-CCR7+CD45RA+ naive T cells. The chain joins TRBV3-2 to TRBJ1-5; TRBD1, the D gene given by the table, was not confirmed from the DNA. TRBV3-2 is designated a pseudogene. The sequence was collected from a human donor in good health. Some libraries in this study had Jurkat cell RNA spiked in. CDR3 sequence (DNA): TGTGCCAGCAGCCAAGGACGTCCGGGACAGGGGAGAACTCAGCCCCAGCATTTT. Translating it yields CASSQGRPGQGRTQPQHF.